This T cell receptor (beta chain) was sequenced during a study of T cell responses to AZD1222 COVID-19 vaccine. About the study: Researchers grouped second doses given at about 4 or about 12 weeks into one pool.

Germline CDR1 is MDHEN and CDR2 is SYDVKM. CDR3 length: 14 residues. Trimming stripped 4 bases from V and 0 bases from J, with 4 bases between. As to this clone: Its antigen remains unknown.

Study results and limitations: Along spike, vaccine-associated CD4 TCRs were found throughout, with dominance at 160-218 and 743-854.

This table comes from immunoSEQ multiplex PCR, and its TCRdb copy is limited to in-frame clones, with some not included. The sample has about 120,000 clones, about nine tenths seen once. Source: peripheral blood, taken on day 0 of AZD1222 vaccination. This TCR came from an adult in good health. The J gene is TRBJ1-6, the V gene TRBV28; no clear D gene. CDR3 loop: CASSSVSYNSPLHF. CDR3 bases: TGTGCCAGCAGTTCAGTCTCCTATAATTCACCCCTCCACTTT.